This record covers a single TCR beta chain. The data were obtained in a study of blood T cell repertoires in COVID-19. Overall study: Sources were T cells, B-cell-depleted T cells, or PBMCs; the material itself was cDNA or gDNA.

Measured with immunoSEQ multiplex PCR; TCRdb has only the in-frame clones, and not every one. The sample contains approximately 290,000 clones, 91% of which appear only once. Trimming cost V 0 bases and J 6 bases, with 8 bases left between them. The CDR3 extends over 14 amino acids. The germline CDR1 and CDR2 sequences are MNHEY and SVGAGI. V gene TRBV6-5 combines with J gene TRBJ2-2; perhaps TRBD1 as D (6 bases). The sequence came from a woman aged 25 to 45 with COVID-19, enrolled during active disease. Material for sequencing was peripheral blood. The CDR3 bases are TGTGCCAGCAGTTACTCGGCAGGGGCCGGGGAGCTGTTTTTT. As protein: CASSYSAGAGELFF.